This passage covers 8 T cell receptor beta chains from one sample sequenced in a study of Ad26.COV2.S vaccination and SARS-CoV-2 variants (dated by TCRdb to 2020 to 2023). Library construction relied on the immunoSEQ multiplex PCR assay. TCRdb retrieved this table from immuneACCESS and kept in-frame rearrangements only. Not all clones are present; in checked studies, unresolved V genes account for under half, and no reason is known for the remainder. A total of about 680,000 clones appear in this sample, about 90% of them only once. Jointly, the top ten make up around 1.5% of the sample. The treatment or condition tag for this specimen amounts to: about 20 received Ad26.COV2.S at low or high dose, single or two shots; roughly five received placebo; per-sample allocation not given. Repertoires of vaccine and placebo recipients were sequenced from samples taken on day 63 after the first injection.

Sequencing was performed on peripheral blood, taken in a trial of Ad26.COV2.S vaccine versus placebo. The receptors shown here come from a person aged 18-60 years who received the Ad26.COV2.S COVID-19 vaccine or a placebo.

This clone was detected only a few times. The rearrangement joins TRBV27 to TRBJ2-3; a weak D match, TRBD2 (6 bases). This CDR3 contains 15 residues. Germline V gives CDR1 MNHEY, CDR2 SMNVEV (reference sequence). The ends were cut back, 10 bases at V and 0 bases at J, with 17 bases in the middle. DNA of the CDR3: TGTGCCACGAGAGGAGGGTTCTCTAGCACAGATACGCAGTATTTT. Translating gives CATRGGFSSTDTQYF.

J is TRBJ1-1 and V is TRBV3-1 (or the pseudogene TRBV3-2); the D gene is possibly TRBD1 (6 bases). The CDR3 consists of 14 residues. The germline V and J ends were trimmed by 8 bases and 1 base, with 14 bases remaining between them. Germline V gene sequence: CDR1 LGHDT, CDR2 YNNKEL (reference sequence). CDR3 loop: CASSGRGQNTEAFF. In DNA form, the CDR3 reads TGTGCCAGCTCAGGCAGGGGACAGAACACTGAAGCTTTCTTT.

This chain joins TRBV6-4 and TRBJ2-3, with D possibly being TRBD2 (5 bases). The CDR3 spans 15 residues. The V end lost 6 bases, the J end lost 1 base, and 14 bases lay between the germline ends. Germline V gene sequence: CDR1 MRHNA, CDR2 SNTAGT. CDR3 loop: CASSPGESGTDTQYF. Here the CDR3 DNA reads TGTGCCAGCAGCCCCGGGGAGTCGGGCACAGATACGCAGTATTTT.

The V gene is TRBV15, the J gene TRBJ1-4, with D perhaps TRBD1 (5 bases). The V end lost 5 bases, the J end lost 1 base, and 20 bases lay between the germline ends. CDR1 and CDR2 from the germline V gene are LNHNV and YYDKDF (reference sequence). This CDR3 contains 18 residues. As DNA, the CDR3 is TGTGCCACCAGCCCTGACTGGGGCCTCCTCAAAACTAATGAAAAACTGTTTTTT. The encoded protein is CATSPDWGLLKTNEKLFF.

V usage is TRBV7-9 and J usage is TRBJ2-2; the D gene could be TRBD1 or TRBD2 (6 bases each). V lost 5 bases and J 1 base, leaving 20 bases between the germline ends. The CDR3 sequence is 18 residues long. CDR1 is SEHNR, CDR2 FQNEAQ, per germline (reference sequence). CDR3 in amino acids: CASSPFWGAGGNTGELFF. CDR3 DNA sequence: TGTGCCAGCAGCCCCTTTTGGGGGGCTGGAGGGAACACCGGGGAGCTGTTTTTT.

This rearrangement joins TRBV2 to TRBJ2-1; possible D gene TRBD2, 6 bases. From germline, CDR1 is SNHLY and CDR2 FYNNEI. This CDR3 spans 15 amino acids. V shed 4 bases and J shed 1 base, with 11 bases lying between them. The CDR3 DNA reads TGTGCCAGCAGTGGGGGGGTCGGGTCCTACAATGAGCAGTTCTTC. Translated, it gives CASSGGVGSYNEQFF.

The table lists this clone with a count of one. The CDR3 is CASSYSASGKNEQFF. CDR3 DNA: TGTGCCAGCAGTTACTCCGCTAGCGGGAAAAATGAGCAGTTCTTC. This chain uses TRBV6-5 with TRBJ2-1; 9 positions agree with TRBD2. CDR3 length: 15 residues. Trimming cost V 0 bases and J 7 bases; bases outside gene matches: 4. The germline V gene encodes CDR1 MNHEY and CDR2 SVGAGI.

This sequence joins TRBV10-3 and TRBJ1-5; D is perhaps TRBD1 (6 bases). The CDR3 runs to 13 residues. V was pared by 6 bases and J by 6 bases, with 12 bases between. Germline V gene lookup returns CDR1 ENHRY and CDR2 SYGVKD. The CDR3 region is CAISAGESQPQHF. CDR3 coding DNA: TGTGCCATCAGCGCAGGGGAAAGTCAGCCCCAGCATTTT.